This TCR beta chain emerged from a study of response to subunit inactivated influenza vaccine. Trimming cost V 4 bases and J 7 bases; bases outside gene matches: 6. Looked up from germline, CDR1 is SGHDT and CDR2 is YYEEEE. The CDR3 covers 16 residues. This clonotype came up many times. A single record per CDR3 protein comes from TCRdb applying MiXCR to the RT-PCR reads. The data show about 780,000 distinct CDR3 sequences, roughly 18% seen once. Material: PBMCs from blood, obtained roughly 5 days after vaccination. V is TRBV5-6 and J is TRBJ2-1; 15 bases align to TRBD2. The source is a man aged 45-65 years who received an inactivated influenza vaccine. The CDR3 DNA follows: TGTGCCAGCAGCCCATCCGGGACTAGCGGGAGGAATGAGCAGTTCTTC. Translation: CASSPSGTSGRNEQFF.